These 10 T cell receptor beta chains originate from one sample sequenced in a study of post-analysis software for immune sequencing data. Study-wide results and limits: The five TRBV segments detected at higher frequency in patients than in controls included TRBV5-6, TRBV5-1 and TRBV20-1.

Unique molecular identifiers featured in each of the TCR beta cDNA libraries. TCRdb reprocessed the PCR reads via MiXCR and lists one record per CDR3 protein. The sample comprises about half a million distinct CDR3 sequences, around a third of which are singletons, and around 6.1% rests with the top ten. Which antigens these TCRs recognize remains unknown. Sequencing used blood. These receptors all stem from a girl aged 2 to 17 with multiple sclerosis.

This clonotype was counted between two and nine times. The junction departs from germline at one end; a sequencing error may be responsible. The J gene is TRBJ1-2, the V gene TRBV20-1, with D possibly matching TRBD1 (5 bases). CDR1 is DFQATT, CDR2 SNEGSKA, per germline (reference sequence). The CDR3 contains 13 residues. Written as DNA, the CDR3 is TGCGGTGCTAGGGAGACAGAGAACTATGGCTACACCTTC. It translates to CGARETENYGYTF.

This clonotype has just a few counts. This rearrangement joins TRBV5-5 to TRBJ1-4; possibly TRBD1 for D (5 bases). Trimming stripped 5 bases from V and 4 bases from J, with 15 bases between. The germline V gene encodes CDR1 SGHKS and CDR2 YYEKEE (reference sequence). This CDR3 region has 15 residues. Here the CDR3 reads CASSFTGDRNEKLFF. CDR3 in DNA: TGTGCCAGCAGTTTTACAGGCGACCGTAATGAAAAACTGTTTTTT. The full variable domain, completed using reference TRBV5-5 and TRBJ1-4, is DAGVTQSPTHLIKTRGQQVTLRCSPISGHKSVSWYQQVLGQGPQFIFQYYEKEERGRGNFPDRFSARQFPNYSSELNVNALLLGDSALYLCASSFTGDRNEKLFFGSGTQLSVL.

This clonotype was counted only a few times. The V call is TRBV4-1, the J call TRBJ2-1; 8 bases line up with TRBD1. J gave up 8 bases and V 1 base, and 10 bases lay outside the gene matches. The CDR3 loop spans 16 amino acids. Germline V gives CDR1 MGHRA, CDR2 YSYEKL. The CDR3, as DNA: TGCGCCAGCAGCCAAGGGGGCAGGGGGCTTGTATATGAGCAGTTCTTC. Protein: CASSQGGRGLVYEQFF.

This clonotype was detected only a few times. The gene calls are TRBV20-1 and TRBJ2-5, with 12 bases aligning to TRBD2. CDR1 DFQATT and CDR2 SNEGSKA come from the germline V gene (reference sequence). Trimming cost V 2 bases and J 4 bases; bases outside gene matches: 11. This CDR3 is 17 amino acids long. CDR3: CSARRPLAGGPSETQYF. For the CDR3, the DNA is TGCAGTGCTAGAAGGCCTCTAGCGGGAGGGCCTTCAGAGACCCAGTACTTC.

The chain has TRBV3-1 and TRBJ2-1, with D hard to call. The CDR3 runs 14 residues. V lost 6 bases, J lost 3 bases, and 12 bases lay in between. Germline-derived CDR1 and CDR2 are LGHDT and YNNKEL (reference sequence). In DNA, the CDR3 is TGTGCCAGCAGGGGGATATCAGACTACAATGAGCAGTTCTTC. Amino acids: CASRGISDYNEQFF.

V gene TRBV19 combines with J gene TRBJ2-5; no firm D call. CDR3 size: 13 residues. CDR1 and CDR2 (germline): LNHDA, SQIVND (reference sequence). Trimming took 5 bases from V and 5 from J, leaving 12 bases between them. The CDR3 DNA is TGTGCCAGTAGTGGGCACCTTAGGGAGACCCAGTACTTC. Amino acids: CASSGHLRETQYF.

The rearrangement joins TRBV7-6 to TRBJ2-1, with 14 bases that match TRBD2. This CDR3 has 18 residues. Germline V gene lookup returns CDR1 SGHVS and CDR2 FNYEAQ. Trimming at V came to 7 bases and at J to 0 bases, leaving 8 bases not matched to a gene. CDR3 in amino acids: CASTAGTSGGSSYNEQFF. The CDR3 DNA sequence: TGTGCCAGCACCGCAGGGACTAGCGGGGGAAGCTCCTACAATGAGCAGTTCTTC.

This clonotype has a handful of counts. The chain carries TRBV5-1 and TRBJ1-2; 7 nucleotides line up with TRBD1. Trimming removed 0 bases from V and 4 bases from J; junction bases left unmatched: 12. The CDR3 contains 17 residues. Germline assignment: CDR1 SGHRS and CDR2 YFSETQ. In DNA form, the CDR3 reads TGCGCCAGCAGCTTGGTGGCAGGGGGTGAAAACCCCTATGGCTACACCTTC. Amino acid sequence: CASSLVAGGENPYGYTF.

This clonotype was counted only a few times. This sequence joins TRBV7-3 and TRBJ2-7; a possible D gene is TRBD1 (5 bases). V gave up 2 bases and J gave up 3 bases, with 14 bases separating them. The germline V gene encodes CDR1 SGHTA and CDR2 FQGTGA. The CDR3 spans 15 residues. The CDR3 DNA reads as TGTGCCAGCAGCTTAGGGGCAGCGAAAAACTACGAGCAGTACTTC. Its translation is CASSLGAAKNYEQYF.

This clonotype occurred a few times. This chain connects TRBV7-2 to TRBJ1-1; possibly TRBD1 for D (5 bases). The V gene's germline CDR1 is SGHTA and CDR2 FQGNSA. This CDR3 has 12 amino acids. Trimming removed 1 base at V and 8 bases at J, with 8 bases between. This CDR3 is CASSLGRVEAFF. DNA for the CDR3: TGTGCCAGCAGCTTAGGCAGGGTCGAAGCTTTCTTT. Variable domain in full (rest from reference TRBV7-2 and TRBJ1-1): GAGVSQSPSNKVTEKGKDVELRCDPISGHTALYWYRQSLGQGLEFLIYFQGNSAPDKSGLPSDRFSAERTGGSVSTLTIQRTQQEDSAVYLCASSLGRVEAFFGQGTRLTVV.